This T cell receptor beta chain was recovered during a study of patients and donors after allogeneic stem cell transplantation. TCRdb reprocessed the RT-PCR reads via MiXCR and lists one record per CDR3 protein. The profile shows 150,000 to 200,000 distinct CDR3 sequences, roughly 31% of them singletons. The V gene lost 1 base and the J gene lost 3 bases, with 9 bases spanning the gap. The CDR3 covers 14 residues. This rearrangement joins TRBV12-3 or TRBV12-4 to TRBJ1-1; unclear D gene. Sequenced sample: blood, either unsorted or a sorted T cell fraction (not recorded which). This receptor was obtained from a human donor who was either an allogeneic HSCT recipient or a stem cell or donor lymphocyte infusion donor (not recorded which). It is not recorded whose cells these are; they may come from a transplant donor. CDR3 in DNA: TGTGCCAGCAGTTTAGGGTGGGATTACACTGAAGCTTTCTTT. Its protein is CASSLGWDYTEAFF.